These 15 T cell receptor beta chains share one sample of origin, sequenced in a study of cytomegalovirus exposure and HLA in healthy donors. Both 60 Vbeta primers and 13 Jbeta primers went into the PCR. TCRdb's table, derived via immunoSEQ multiplex PCR, lists solely in-frame clones and lacks some. The sample contains fewer than 150,000 clones, around 80% of which appear only once. The specimen was PBMCs. The receptor source for this set is a man over 45 in good health and CMV-seronegative.

The rearrangement uses TRBV15 and TRBJ2-7, with D possibly being TRBD1 (5 bases). The V end lost 0 bases, the J end lost 3 bases, and 12 bases lay between the germline ends. Germline CDR1 LNHNV, CDR2 YYDKDF (reference sequence). The CDR3 runs to 15 residues. The CDR3 DNA reads as TGTGCCACCAGCAGAGATCTCGGCGGACACTACGAGCAGTACTTC. Translated, it gives CATSRDLGGHYEQYF. The variable domain in full, completed from reference TRBV15 and TRBJ2-7, reads DAMVIQNPRYQVTQFGKPVTLSCSQTLNHNVMYWYQQKSSQAPKLLFHYYDKDFNNEADTPDNFQSRRPNTSFCFLDIRSPGLGDTAMYLCATSRDLGGHYEQYFGPGTRLTVT.

The genes are TRBV7-2 and TRBJ2-1; a weak D match, TRBD2 (5 bases). CDR1 and CDR2 (germline): SGHTA, FQGNSA. V lost 1 base, J lost 5 bases, and 9 bases lay in between. The CDR3 covers 14 residues. This CDR3 is CASSLVSGDNEQFF. CDR3 DNA: TGTGCCAGCAGCTTAGTTTCCGGGGACAATGAGCAGTTCTTC.

This clone was detected a few times. The chain links TRBV5-6 to TRBJ1-1, with a weak D call TRBD1 (5 bases). The CDR3 consists of 14 residues. V shed 5 bases and J shed 4 bases, with 15 bases lying between them. Germline CDR1 SGHDT, CDR2 YYEEEE. The CDR3 region is CASSYEGRVTEAFF. The CDR3 DNA is TGTGCCAGCAGTTATGAGGGGAGGGTCACTGAAGCTTTCTTT.

V is TRBV27 and J is TRBJ1-1; 11 bases are a match to TRBD1. CDR1 and CDR2 (germline): MNHEY, SMNVEV (reference sequence). The CDR3 is made up of 18 amino acids. The trim removed 5 bases at V and 4 bases at J, leaving 15 bases unmatched. Written as DNA, the CDR3 is TGTGCCAGCAGTGTAATCTCCGGGACAGGGGGAAGAAGCACTGAAGCTTTCTTT. It translates to CASSVISGTGGRSTEAFF.

The chain's CDR3 is CAWKGTVNYGYTF. The CDR3 DNA reads TGTGCCTGGAAAGGGACAGTCAATTATGGCTACACCTTC. V usage is TRBV30 and J usage is TRBJ1-2, with TRBD1 matching over 7 bases. Germline-derived CDR1 and CDR2 are GTSNPN and SVGIG (reference sequence). Trimming took 4 bases from V and 5 from J; bases not matched to a gene: 7. The CDR3 contains 13 residues. The full variable domain, in which reference TRBV30 and TRBJ1-2 provide the parts outside the CDR3, is SQTIHQWPATLVQPVGSPLSLECTVEGTSNPNLYWYRQAAGRGLQLLFYSVGIGQISSEVPQNLSASRPQDRQFILSSKKLLLSDSGFYLCAWKGTVNYGYTFGSGTRLTVV.

The chain carries TRBV5-4 and TRBJ2-7; 8 bases are shared with TRBD1. Germline CDR1 and CDR2: SGHNT and YYREEE (reference sequence). This CDR3 has 15 amino acids. V was clipped by 3 bases and J by 1 base; unmatched bases: 6. CDR3 protein: CASSYPGQVSYEQYF. For the CDR3, the DNA is TGTGCCAGCAGCTACCCGGGACAGGTATCCTACGAGCAGTACTTC.

The chain employs TRBV2 and TRBJ2-6; D remains unclear. Trimming stripped 4 bases from V and 0 bases from J, with 7 bases between. This CDR3 has 15 residues. The germline CDR1 and CDR2 sequences are SNHLY and FYNNEI. Written as DNA, the CDR3 is TGTGCCAGCAGTGTTGCTACCTCTGGGGCCAACGTCCTGACTTTC. The encoded protein is CASSVATSGANVLTF.

This chain connects TRBV6-5 to TRBJ1-2, with D perhaps matching TRBD1 (6 bases). V shed 4 bases and J shed 3 bases, with 9 bases lying between them. This CDR3 contains 13 residues. CDR1 and CDR2 (germline): MNHEY, SVGAGI. CDR3 nucleotides: TGTGCCAGCAGTTCCCGGACAGACTATGGCTACACCTTC. Protein product: CASSSRTDYGYTF.

This clone was found once. The V call is TRBV9, the J call TRBJ1-3; D call uncertain. V lost 2 bases to trimming and J lost 1 base, with 13 bases between them. CDR1 SGDLS and CDR2 YYNGEE come from the germline V gene. The CDR3 runs to 16 residues. This CDR3 is CASSVAHRESGNTIYF. The CDR3 nucleotides are TGTGCCAGCAGCGTTGCCCATCGGGAATCTGGAAACACCATATATTTT.

This CDR3 reads CASRFSGGTDTQYF. The DNA of the CDR3 is TGTGCCAGCAGGTTTAGCGGGGGCACAGATACGCAGTATTTT. The V and J genes are TRBV5-4 and TRBJ2-3, with 8 bases lining up with TRBD2. The germline V gene encodes CDR1 SGHNT and CDR2 YYREEE (reference sequence). J lost 1 base, V lost 5 bases, and 3 bases had no gene match. The CDR3 totals 14 residues. The full variable domain, completed using reference TRBV5-4 and TRBJ2-3, is ETGVTQSPTHLIKTRGQQVTLRCSSQSGHNTVSWYQQALGQGPQFIFQYYREEENGRGNFPPRFSGLQFPNYSSELNVNALELDDSALYLCASRFSGGTDTQYFGPGTRLTVL.

The rearrangement uses TRBV4-1 and TRBJ2-7, with D unresolved. Germline-derived CDR1 and CDR2 are MGHRA and YSYEKL. CDR3 length: 13 residues. Trimming pared 1 base from V and 6 bases from J, leaving 10 bases between. DNA for the CDR3: TGCGCCAGCAGCCAAGGGCAGTCCGCCGAGCAGTACTTC. The encoded protein is CASSQGQSAEQYF.

This chain connects TRBV28 to TRBJ2-2; D possibly corresponds to TRBD2 (5 bases). Trimming left V 6 bases short and J 7 bases short, with 15 bases between. Germline V gene sequence: CDR1 MDHEN, CDR2 SYDVKM. The length of the CDR3 is 14 residues. Here the CDR3 DNA reads TGTGCCAGCAGGTCACCGGGGATACGCGGGGAGCTGTTTTTT. It specifies CASRSPGIRGELFF.

This clone was detected once. The rearrangement links TRBV18 to TRBJ2-5; a possible D gene is TRBD1 (6 bases). V dropped 6 bases and J dropped 1 base, with 12 bases sitting between them. CDR1 and CDR2 from the germline V gene are KGHSH and LQKENI. The CDR3 has 14 amino acids. The CDR3 protein is CASSPGHLQETQYF. The CDR3 nucleotides are TGTGCCAGCTCGCCGGGACATCTCCAAGAGACCCAGTACTTC.

The gene calls are TRBV7-2 and TRBJ2-2; D is perhaps TRBD1 (5 bases). V was shortened by 6 bases and J by 3 bases, with 8 bases between the two germline ends. This CDR3 has 13 residues. Germline V gives CDR1 SGHTA, CDR2 FQGNSA. CDR3 sequence reads: CASRRQYTGELFF. The CDR3 coding sequence is TGTGCCAGCAGGCGACAGTACACCGGGGAGCTGTTTTTT. Full variable domain (missing parts from reference TRBV7-2 and TRBJ2-2): GAGVSQSPSNKVTEKGKDVELRCDPISGHTALYWYRQSLGQGLEFLIYFQGNSAPDKSGLPSDRFSAERTGGSVSTLTIQRTQQEDSAVYLCASRRQYTGELFFGEGSRLTVL.

The V and J genes are TRBV30 and TRBJ2-7; D unclear. From germline, CDR1 is GTSNPN and CDR2 SVGIG (reference sequence). V lost 4 bases and J 7 bases, leaving 20 bases between the germline ends. The CDR3 extends over 14 amino acids. This CDR3 is CAWNPSRYRWEQYF. Written as DNA, the CDR3 is TGTGCCTGGAACCCTTCTAGGTATCGTTGGGAGCAGTACTTC. Together with reference TRBV30 and TRBJ2-7, the CDR3 gives the full variable domain: SQTIHQWPATLVQPVGSPLSLECTVEGTSNPNLYWYRQAAGRGLQLLFYSVGIGQISSEVPQNLSASRPQDRQFILSSKKLLLSDSGFYLCAWNPSRYRWEQYFGPGTRLTVT.